This T cell receptor (beta chain) was obtained from a study of shared clonotypes between healthy human individuals. The CDR3 contains 14 residues. The V gene's germline CDR1 is SNHLY and CDR2 FYNNEI. V shed 6 bases and J shed 0 bases, with 12 bases lying between them. Generated by immunoSEQ multiplex PCR, the TCRdb table keeps only in-frame clones and is missing some. Of a few million clones listed, approximately 95% are singletons. The sample comprised naive CD4+ T cells from PBMCs. This sample's subset: CD45RA+ positively selected. The clonotype comes from a man between 18 and 29 years old in good health. Some clones in this sample may be carry-over from other donors' samples. This sequence joins TRBV2 and TRBJ2-7; unclear D gene. The DNA for the CDR3 is TGTGCCAGCAGAGGTGGCAGGAGCTCCTACGAGCAGTACTTC. It is translated as CASRGGRSSYEQYF.